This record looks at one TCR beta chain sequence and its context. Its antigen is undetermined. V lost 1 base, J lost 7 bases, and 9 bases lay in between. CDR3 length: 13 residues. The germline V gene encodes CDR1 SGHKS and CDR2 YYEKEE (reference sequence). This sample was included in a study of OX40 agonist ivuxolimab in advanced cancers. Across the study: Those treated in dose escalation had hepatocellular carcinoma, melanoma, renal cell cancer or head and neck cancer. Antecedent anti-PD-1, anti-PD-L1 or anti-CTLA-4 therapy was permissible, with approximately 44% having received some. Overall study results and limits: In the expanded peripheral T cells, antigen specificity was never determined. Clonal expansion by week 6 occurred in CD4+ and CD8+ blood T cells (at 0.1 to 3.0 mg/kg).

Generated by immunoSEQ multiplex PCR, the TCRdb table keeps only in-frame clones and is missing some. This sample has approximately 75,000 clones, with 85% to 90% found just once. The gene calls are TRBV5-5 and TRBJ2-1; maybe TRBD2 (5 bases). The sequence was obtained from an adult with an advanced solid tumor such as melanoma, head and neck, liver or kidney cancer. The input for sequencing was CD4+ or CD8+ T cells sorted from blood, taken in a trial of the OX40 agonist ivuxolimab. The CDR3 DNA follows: TGTGCCAGCAGCTTGTCACTAGGAAATGAGCAGTTCTTC. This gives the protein CASSLSLGNEQFF.